This T cell receptor beta chain was identified in a study of T cells in localized non-small cell lung cancer. General observations from the study: Uninvolved adjacent lung showed the highest T cell clonality, exceeding tumor.

In germline, CDR1 is SEHNR, CDR2 FQNEAQ (reference sequence). Trimming cost V 3 bases and J 7 bases, with 7 bases left between them. The CDR3 is 12 amino acids. This clone has a handful of counts. Its antigen is unidentified. The protocol was immunoSEQ multiplex PCR, while the TCRdb copy is restricted to in-frame clones and leaves out a portion. This table holds more than 30,000 clones, about nine tenths found once. V gene TRBV7-9 combines with J gene TRBJ1-3; D is unresolved. The source is a man aged 35-69 years with stage III lung adenocarcinoma. This specimen consisted of peripheral blood mononuclear cells, obtained before any cancer treatment. The CDR3 is CASSFNGNTIYF. CDR3 nucleotides: TGTGCCAGCAGCTTCAACGGGAACACCATATATTTT.